One and the same sample provided the 23 T cell receptor beta chains below, sequenced in a study of blood T cell repertoires in COVID-19 (dated by TCRdb to the early 2020s). Libraries were made using the immunoSEQ multiplex PCR assay. In TCRdb, the immuneACCESS table is reduced to in-frame sequences with V and J assigned. These tables do not hold every clone; where another copy was compared, an unresolved V gene accounts for under half, and the others remain unexplained. In this sample the table shows around 250,000 clones, about nine tenths of which occur a single time. The top ten clones comprise 0.85% to 1% of the sample. Sequenced material: peripheral blood. Receptor source: a woman aged 40 to 50 who had recovered from COVID-19.

Only one count was recorded for this clone. The chain recombines TRBV5-6 with TRBJ2-5, with D perhaps TRBD2 (6 bases). V was shortened by 4 bases and J by 1 base, with 11 bases between the two germline ends. Germline V gene sequence: CDR1 SGHDT, CDR2 YYEEEE. CDR3 length equals 14 residues. The CDR3: CASSRGTVQETQYF. As DNA, the CDR3 is TGTGCCAGCAGCAGAGGGACTGTCCAAGAGACCCAGTACTTC.

The chain has TRBV5-1 and TRBJ1-4, with 8 bases fitting TRBD1. CDR3 size: 16 residues. Germline assignment: CDR1 SGHRS and CDR2 YFSETQ. V lost 2 bases to trimming and J lost 5 bases; unmatched junction nucleotides: 8. This CDR3 is CASSFTIGTGNEKLFF. The DNA of the CDR3 is TGCGCCAGCAGCTTCACGATCGGGACAGGCAATGAAAAACTGTTTTTT.

The chain employs TRBV19 and TRBJ2-1, with 9 nucleotides matching TRBD2. V lost 3 bases and J lost 4; bases outside the gene matches: 7. From germline, CDR1 is LNHDA and CDR2 SQIVND (reference sequence). This CDR3 is 16 amino acids long. CDR3 sequence reads: CASSIGAGGRYNEQFF. Written as DNA, the CDR3 is TGTGCCAGTAGTATTGGTGCGGGAGGGCGGTACAATGAGCAGTTCTTC.

This clone was counted once. The rearrangement joins TRBV2 to TRBJ1-2; 7 bases match TRBD1. In germline, CDR1 is SNHLY, CDR2 FYNNEI. Trimming took 4 bases from V and 4 from J; bases not matched to a gene: 6. The CDR3 runs 14 residues. The CDR3 DNA sequence: TGTGCCAGCAGTGGTGACAGGGTTGCCTATGGCTACACCTTC. Amino acid sequence: CASSGDRVAYGYTF.

This chain uses TRBV4-1 with TRBJ1-3, with a weak D call TRBD1 (6 bases). Germline V gene data show CDR1 as MGHRA and CDR2 as YSYEKL. V lost 4 bases, J lost 11 bases, and 21 bases lay in between. This CDR3 contains 15 residues. As DNA, the CDR3 is TGCGCCAGCAGCCCCAACGGGCAGGGGAGATCTGCCATATATTTT. Protein product: CASSPNGQGRSAIYF.

This chain links TRBV5-1 with TRBJ2-1; tentatively, D is TRBD1 (6 bases). The CDR3 totals 14 residues. V lost 4 bases and J lost 4, with 12 bases in between. Germline V lookup: CDR1 SGHRS, CDR2 YFSETQ. For the CDR3, the DNA is TGCGCCAGCAGCCCCGGACAGTCGTACAATGAGCAGTTCTTC. It translates to CASSPGQSYNEQFF.

The chain joins TRBV6-1 to TRBJ2-3; 10 bases are a match to TRBD2. The trim removed 3 bases at V and 6 bases at J, leaving 9 bases unmatched. Germline CDR1 reads MNHNS; CDR2 reads SASEGT. This CDR3 is built from 16 residues. The CDR3 DNA is TGTGCCAGCAGTGAGACTAGCGGGTCCCCAAGGGATACGCAGTATTTT. Amino acid sequence: CASSETSGSPRDTQYF.

The chain couples TRBV5-6 to TRBJ1-2, with 10 bases fitting TRBD1. Trimming cost V 3 bases and J 0 bases; bases outside gene matches: 5. The CDR3 consists of 16 residues. Germline V gene data show CDR1 as SGHDT and CDR2 as YYEEEE. CDR3 sequence (DNA): TGTGCCAGCAGCTGGGACAGGGGAAGAACTAACTATGGCTACACCTTC. Residues: CASSWDRGRTNYGYTF.

V and J are TRBV4-1 and TRBJ1-3; 9 bases align to TRBD1. Per germline, CDR1 MGHRA and CDR2 YSYEKL. V gave up 5 bases and J gave up 2 bases; unmatched junction bases: 10. The CDR3 spans 17 residues. This CDR3 is CASSTRTGDRPGNTIYF. The CDR3 coding sequence is TGCGCCAGCAGCACAAGGACAGGGGATAGACCTGGAAACACCATATATTTT.

V usage is TRBV30 and J usage is TRBJ2-3; 9 nucleotides match TRBD2. Germline CDR1 and CDR2: GTSNPN and SVGIG (reference sequence). The J segment lost 6 bases and the V segment lost 4 bases, leaving 8 bases of the junction unmatched. This CDR3 contains 14 residues. The CDR3 DNA is TGTGCCTGGACCCAACAGGCGGGAGGGGATACGCAGTATTTT. Protein product: CAWTQQAGGDTQYF.

Turning to this clone: Other DNA sequences in the sample encode the same CDR3. V and J are TRBV7-2 and TRBJ2-1; perhaps TRBD2 as D (6 bases). The V gene lost 3 bases and the J gene lost 4 bases, with 7 bases spanning the gap. The CDR3 consists of 13 residues. CDR1 and CDR2 from the germline V gene are SGHTA and FQGNSA. The chain's CDR3 is CASSLGLYNEQFF. For the CDR3, the DNA is TGTGCCAGCAGCTTGGGACTTTACAATGAGCAGTTCTTC.

The chain employs TRBV3-1 (or the pseudogene TRBV3-2) and TRBJ2-1, with 11 bases identical to TRBD2. V lost 0 bases, J lost 4 bases, and 5 bases stayed unmatched. Germline CDR1 and CDR2: LGHDT and YNNKEL (reference sequence). The CDR3 totals 17 residues. CDR3: CASSQDGLAGGYNEQFF. The DNA of the CDR3 is TGTGCCAGCAGCCAAGACGGGCTAGCGGGAGGTTACAATGAGCAGTTCTTC.

V is TRBV15 and J is TRBJ2-1; no definite D call. The CDR3 has 18 residues. The germline V and J ends were trimmed by 0 bases and 0 bases, with 15 bases remaining between them. Per germline, CDR1 LNHNV and CDR2 YYDKDF (reference sequence). The CDR3 here is CATSRDRRGRSSYNEQFF. The DNA of the CDR3 is TGTGCCACCAGCAGAGATCGTCGAGGCCGGAGCTCCTACAATGAGCAGTTCTTC.

The chain joins TRBV25-1 to TRBJ1-2; D remains unclear. CDR3 size: 11 residues. Trimming cost V 8 bases and J 5 bases, with 9 bases left between them. From germline, CDR1 is MGHDK and CDR2 SYGVNS. The CDR3 DNA reads TGTGCCAGCTCCGACGGGTATGGCTACACCTTC. Protein: CASSDGYGYTF.

The V call is TRBV3-1 (or the pseudogene TRBV3-2), the J call TRBJ2-2, with D perhaps TRBD2 (5 bases). This CDR3 spans 15 amino acids. Germline CDR1 is LGHDT and CDR2 is YNNKEL (reference sequence). Trimming stripped 1 base from V and 4 bases from J, with 10 bases between. The CDR3 DNA is TGTGCCAGCAGCCAAGTTTTGGGGAGCACCGGGGAGCTGTTTTTT. Its protein is CASSQVLGSTGELFF.

V usage is TRBV19 and J usage is TRBJ1-1, with TRBD1 identical over 11 bases. Germline V gene lookup returns CDR1 LNHDA and CDR2 SQIVND (reference sequence). The junction had 7 bases not matched to a gene; V was cut back by 3 bases and J by 10 bases. The CDR3 has 14 residues. The CDR3 here is CASSISGQGAGAFF. The CDR3 DNA is TGTGCCAGTAGTATTTCCGGACAGGGGGCGGGAGCTTTCTTT.

This clone occurred once. This chain joins TRBV30 and TRBJ2-3; possibly TRBD1 for D (5 bases). Between the trimmed V and J ends, which lost 3 bases and 4 bases, there was a span of 8 bases. The CDR3 is 12 amino acids. Looked up from germline, CDR1 is GTSNPN and CDR2 is SVGIG (reference sequence). CDR3 coding DNA: TGTGCCTGGAGAGAAGGGGCAGATACGCAGTATTTT. Translation gives CAWREGADTQYF.

The chain carries TRBV7-9 and TRBJ2-3, with a tentative D call TRBD2 (6 bases). There are 18 residues in the CDR3. With 1 base removed from V and 4 bases from J, the gap between germline ends came to 21 bases. Germline V gene sequence: CDR1 SEHNR, CDR2 FQNEAQ (reference sequence). The CDR3, as DNA: TGTGCCAGCAGCTTAGTCCGGGTGGGGGGAGCCACCGCAGATACGCAGTATTTT. Residues: CASSLVRVGGATADTQYF.

V usage is TRBV2 and J usage is TRBJ2-7; no definite D call. Germline loops: CDR1 SNHLY, CDR2 FYNNEI. The CDR3 loop spans 13 amino acids. The V end was cut by 6 bases, the J end by 3 bases, with 12 bases between. The CDR3 protein is CASSAERYYEQYF. CDR3 bases: TGTGCCAGCAGCGCCGAACGGTACTACGAGCAGTACTTC.

The V gene is TRBV19, the J gene TRBJ2-7, with 7 bases matching TRBD1. The germline V gene has CDR1 LNHDA and CDR2 SQIVND (reference sequence). Unmatched junction bases numbered 13, after V lost 3 bases and J lost 2 bases. CDR3 length equals 17 residues. The CDR3 spells CASSIREKPGQPYEQYF. CDR3 nucleotides: TGTGCCAGTAGTATTCGGGAAAAGCCGGGACAGCCCTACGAGCAGTACTTC. Based on the CDR3 plus reference TRBV19 and TRBJ2-7, the full variable domain is DGGITQSPKYLFRKEGQNVTLSCEQNLNHDAMYWYRQDPGQGLRLIYYSQIVNDFQKGDIAEGYSVSREKKESFPLTVTSAQKNPTAFYLCASSIREKPGQPYEQYFGPGTRLTVT.

The chain joins TRBV10-3 to TRBJ2-5; weak D call: TRBD2 (5 bases). Trimming removed 0 bases at V and 4 bases at J, with 9 bases between. Per the germline V gene, CDR1 is ENHRY and CDR2 is SYGVKD. The CDR3 has 14 amino acids. CDR3 nucleotide sequence: TGTGCCATCAGTGAGTCCGGGGTGGGAGAGACCCAGTACTTC. Residues: CAISESGVGETQYF.

The rearrangement joins TRBV19 to TRBJ2-3, with TRBD1 as a possible D gene (6 bases). Germline lookup yields CDR1 LNHDA and CDR2 SQIVND (reference sequence). The CDR3 totals 15 residues. V lost 7 bases and J lost 1, with 15 bases in between. CDR3 sequence (DNA): TGTGCCAGTACCGAAGGGGGTTTTCGCACAGATACGCAGTATTTT. This encodes CASTEGGFRTDTQYF.

CDR3 nucleotide sequence: TGTGCCAGCAGCGAGGAGACCCAGTACTTC. It specifies CASSEETQYF. The chain links TRBV6-5 to TRBJ2-5; no clear D. CDR3 size: 10 residues. V shed 6 bases and J shed 5 bases, with 4 bases lying between them. Germline loops: CDR1 MNHEY, CDR2 SVGAGI.